A single sample gave rise to the 8 T cell receptor beta chains below, sequenced in a study of siplizumab effects on memory and regulatory T cells. This table comes from immunoSEQ multiplex PCR, and its TCRdb copy is limited to in-frame clones, with some not included. This table has about 100,000 clones, around 90% appearing once. Sequenced: CD4+ T cells sorted from blood. All receptors come from a human donor in good health. Some clones in this sample may be carry-over from other donors' samples.

The chain couples TRBV7-9 to TRBJ1-5; D is perhaps TRBD1 (6 bases). In germline, CDR1 is SEHNR, CDR2 FQNEAQ (reference sequence). With 4 bases removed from V and 3 bases from J, the gap between germline ends came to 10 bases. The CDR3 has 14 amino acids. CDR3 DNA sequence: TGTGCCAGCAGCTCGGACAGTTTCAATCAGCCCCAGCATTTT. Translating it yields CASSSDSFNQPQHF.

This rearrangement joins TRBV21-1 to TRBJ2-7; TRBD2, the D gene given by the table, was not confirmed from the DNA. TRBV21-1 is a pseudogene segment. This CDR3 spans 17 amino acids. The DNA for the CDR3 is TGTGCCAGCAGCCAAAAGTTCCGACTAGCGCCAAACTACGAGCAGTACTTC. It translates to CASSQKFRLAPNYEQYF.

The chain recombines TRBV29-1 with TRBJ1-2, with 11 positions matching TRBD1. With V trimmed by 7 bases and J by 7 bases, 17 bases remained unmatched. The V gene's germline CDR1 is SQVTM and CDR2 ANQGSEA. This CDR3 has 16 amino acids. The CDR3, as DNA: TGCAGCGAGTCAAGAGCCCCGGGACAGGGGGTGAGTGGCTACACCTTC. It is translated as CSESRAPGQGVSGYTF.

This chain uses TRBV7-2 with TRBJ1-5; 10 positions match TRBD1. The CDR3 sequence is 15 residues long. The ends lost 5 bases at V and 6 bases at J; junction bases unmatched: 7. In germline, CDR1 is SGHTA, CDR2 FQGNSA. CDR3 sequence: CASSRGTGDGQPQHF. Written as DNA, the CDR3 is TGTGCCAGCAGCCGTGGGACAGGGGATGGTCAGCCCCAGCATTTT.

This chain links TRBV6-5 with TRBJ2-1, with D tentatively TRBD1 or TRBD2 (5 bases each). CDR1 and CDR2 (germline): MNHEY, SVGAGI. V lost 5 bases, J lost 14 bases, and 19 bases lay in between. The CDR3 is 13 amino acids. The CDR3 loop is CASSPLSGPEEFF. CDR3 in DNA: TGTGCCAGCAGTCCTTTGTCGGGGCCAGAGGAGTTCTTC.

This clone was seen only once. The chain is built from TRBV19 and TRBJ2-1; 12 bases line up with TRBD2. This CDR3 is 19 amino acids long. Germline V gene data show CDR1 as LNHDA and CDR2 as SQIVND (reference sequence). The ends lost 0 bases at V and 7 bases at J; junction bases unmatched: 13. The CDR3 sequence: CASSIDVWPSGRGLNEQFF. As DNA, the CDR3 is TGTGCCAGTAGTATAGATGTCTGGCCTAGCGGGAGGGGATTGAATGAGCAGTTCTTC. Filled out from reference TRBV19 and TRBJ2-1, the complete variable domain reads DGGITQSPKYLFRKEGQNVTLSCEQNLNHDAMYWYRQDPGQGLRLIYYSQIVNDFQKGDIAEGYSVSREKKESFPLTVTSAQKNPTAFYLCASSIDVWPSGRGLNEQFFGPGTRLTVL.

The chain employs TRBV5-1 and TRBJ2-2, with 12 bases fitting TRBD2. The CDR3 runs 15 residues. With 6 bases clipped from V and 6 bases from J, the junction kept 6 bases outside the gene matches. Germline V gene sequence: CDR1 SGHRS, CDR2 YFSETQ. In nucleotides, the CDR3 is TGCGCCAGCACTAAGACTAGCGGGAGCCCCGGGGAGCTGTTTTTT. Translating gives CASTKTSGSPGELFF. The full variable domain, with the rest looked up from reference TRBV5-1 and TRBJ2-2, is KAGVTQTPRYLIKTRGQQVTLSCSPISGHRSVSWYQQTPGQGLQFLFEYFSETQRNKGNFPGRFSGRQFSNSRSEMNVSTLELGDSALYLCASTKTSGSPGELFFGEGSRLTVL.

In its sample, this clone was seen once. The chain links TRBV18 to TRBJ1-1; D not certain. Trimming removed 5 bases from V and 2 bases from J, with 9 bases in between. In germline, CDR1 is KGHSH, CDR2 LQKENI. The length of the CDR3 is 13 residues. CDR3 residues: CASSEQFNTEAFF. CDR3 in DNA: TGTGCCAGCTCAGAACAGTTTAACACTGAAGCTTTCTTT.